Sequencing of this T cell receptor (beta chain) was carried out in a study of cytomegalovirus exposure and HLA in healthy donors. The V gene's germline CDR1 is KGHSH and CDR2 LQKENI. Trimming took 5 bases from V and 7 from J, leaving 17 bases between them. There are 14 residues in the CDR3. The assay was immunoSEQ multiplex PCR, and TCRdb's table has in-frame clones only and misses some. The table records tens of thousands of clones, about 95% of them present only once. The chain links TRBV18 to TRBJ1-2; D is possibly TRBD1 (6 bases). The source is a man between 18 and 29 years old in good health and CMV-seropositive. Sequencing was done on a sample of PBMCs. CDR3 in amino acids: CASSATGIRSGYTF. CDR3 DNA: TGTGCCAGCTCAGCCACAGGGATCCGGAGTGGCTACACCTTC.